The T cell receptor (beta chain) under discussion was sequenced for a study of control samples from healthy donors and cancer patients. The CDR3 spans 15 residues. Trimming pared 6 bases from V and 0 bases from J, leaving 12 bases between. Germline loops: CDR1 MDHEN, CDR2 SYDVKM. Sequencing used immunoSEQ multiplex PCR; TCRdb keeps in-frame clones, though not all of them. The specimen's table records under 200,000 clones. What was sequenced was blood. The V call is TRBV28, the J call TRBJ1-3; no definite D call. This sequence was found in a woman aged 25 to 39 in good health. The DNA of the CDR3 is TGTGCCAGCAGGGGTAGGGCAAACTCTGGAAACACCATATATTTT. This codes for CASRGRANSGNTIYF.